This entry features one T cell receptor beta chain sequence. Its specificity is not known. These data come from a study of CD8 T cells in ankylosing spondylitis. Study-level results: With a CD8+ phenotype, disease-linked clones were relatively rare in peripheral blood. Fewer than 10 highly homologous variants made up a TCR beta motif that seemed to typify ankylosing spondylitis blood. Clones linked to disease were reported to show significant enrichment in matched ankylosing spondylitis synovial fluid.

The authors made TCR beta libraries by quantitative 5'-RACE with molecular barcodes. Each CDR3 protein is one row after TCRdb ran MiXCR on the 5' RACE reads. The sample yields about 840,000 distinct CDR3 sequences, about an eighth seen once. V was clipped by 0 bases and J by 2 bases; unmatched bases: 9. CDR1 is MNHEY and CDR2 is SVGEGT in the germline V gene. This CDR3 comprises 18 residues. The receptor was isolated from a male donor with ankylosing spondylitis. The sample taken for sequencing was blood, either unsorted or a sorted T cell fraction (not recorded which). The chain carries TRBV6-2 or TRBV6-3 and TRBJ2-3; TRBD2 aligns across 9 bases. The CDR3 DNA sequence: TGTGCCAGCAGTTACTCGACTCAAGCGGGAGGAAACACAGATACGCAGTATTTT. It encodes CASSYSTQAGGNTDTQYF.